This T cell receptor beta chain came from a study of T cells in Graves' hyperthyroidism and ophthalmopathy. Amplified regions were TCR beta CDR3 sequences from RNA transcripts. The TCR CDR3 first-round RT-PCR relied on the HTBI primer set. TCRdb re-analysed the multiplex PCR reads in MiXCR, keeping a single row per CDR3 protein. The top ten hold around a sixth of the sample, which has roughly 660,000 distinct CDR3 sequences, roughly 17% seen once. Broader study findings: For ophthalmopathy, model prediction preceded onset by a median roughly 5.9 months. Classification by a 13 V-J model distinguished ophthalmopathy from stable hyperthyroidism. Blood shared most expanded thyroid clonotypes above 0.001.

Patients aged 18 to 65 had newly diagnosed hyperthyroidism of under 2 months' duration. This clonotype showed up many times. Its antigen is not identified. The sequenced sample was blood. The sequence was obtained from a man in his fifties or sixties with Graves' hyperthyroidism.

In nucleotides, the CDR3 is TGTGCCAGCAGTTTTGGACACCAGAACACTGAAGCTTTCTTT. Amino acid sequence: CASSFGHQNTEAFF. The gene calls are TRBV28 and TRBJ1-1; D possibly corresponds to TRBD1 (5 bases). Germline V gene lookup returns CDR1 MDHEN and CDR2 SYDVKM. Between the trimmed V and J ends, which lost 3 bases and 1 base, there was a span of 9 bases. The CDR3 covers 14 residues.